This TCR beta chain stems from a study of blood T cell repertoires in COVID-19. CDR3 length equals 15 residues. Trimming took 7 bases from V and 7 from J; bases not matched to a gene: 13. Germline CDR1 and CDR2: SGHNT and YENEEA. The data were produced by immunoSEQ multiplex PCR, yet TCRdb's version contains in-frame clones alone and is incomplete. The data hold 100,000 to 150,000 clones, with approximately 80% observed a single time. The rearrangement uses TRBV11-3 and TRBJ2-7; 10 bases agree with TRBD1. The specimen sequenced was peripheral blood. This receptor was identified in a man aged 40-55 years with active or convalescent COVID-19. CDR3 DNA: TGTGCCAGCATCCCAGGCCCGACAGGGGGCAGGGAGCAGTACTTC. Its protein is CASIPGPTGGREQYF.